This is a list of T cell receptor beta chains from one sample in a study of PD-1 blockade in classical Hodgkin lymphoma. Produced via immunoSEQ multiplex PCR; TCRdb's table is partial and in-frame only. The repertoire includes about 40,000 clones, 80% to 90% of them detected once, and approximately 8.1% sits in the top ten. This sample comprised peripheral blood mononuclear cells (PBMCs), obtained before the second cycle of nivolumab. Every receptor here comes from a human donor with classical Hodgkin lymphoma. Both conserved end residues are part of each CDR3. Fields, in order: clone size, J gene, D gene, V gene, CDR3 protein, CDR3 DNA. A D gene is named only where the DNA matches it firmly. Expanded clones get a size class; other rows say once, few or many, or leave the size out.

NA,TRBJ2-3,NA,TRBV19,CASSIGAFTDTQYF,TGTGCCAGTAGTATAGGGGCGTTCACAGATACGCAGTATTTT
NA,TRBJ1-6,NA,TRBV5-1,CASSFARDSSSPLHF,TGCGCCAGCAGCTTCGCCAGGGACTCCAGTTCACCCCTCCACTTT
NA,TRBJ1-4,NA,TRBV5-1,CASTARSPVREKLFF,TGCGCCAGCACCGCGAGGTCCCCCGTACGGGAAAAACTGTTTTTT
NA,TRBJ2-5,NA,TRBV5-1,CASTKKGGPRETQYF,TGCGCCAGCACCAAAAAAGGGGGGCCTCGAGAGACCCAGTACTTC
NA,TRBJ2-3,NA,TRBV6-6,CASSYGVLTDTQYF,TGTGCCAGCAGTTACGGTGTGCTCACAGATACGCAGTATTTT
NA,TRBJ2-1,TRBD2,TRBV7-3,CASSSIAGVGLNEQFF,TGTGCCAGCAGCTCCATAGCGGGAGTGGGTTTAAATGAGCAGTTCTTC
NA,TRBJ2-1,NA,TRBV2,CASRDLRLVIIEQFF,TGTGCCAGCAGGGATCTTAGACTAGTTATAATTGAGCAGTTCTTC
NA,TRBJ1-6,TRBD1,TRBV9,CASSVGTGGFSNSPLHF,TGTGCCAGCAGCGTCGGGACAGGGGGTTTCTCTAATTCACCCCTCCACTTT
NA,TRBJ1-1,NA,TRBV6-1,CASSEAFF,TGTGCCAGCAGTGAAGCTTTCTTT
NA,TRBJ2-7,NA,TRBV6-5,CASSYLGGGYEQYF,TGTGCCAGCAGTTACCTAGGGGGGGGGTACGAGCAGTACTTC
NA,TRBJ1-2,TRBD1,TRBV29-1,CSVPRDRGGYTF,TGCAGCGTTCCCCGGGACAGGGGCGGCTACACCTTC
NA,TRBJ2-7,NA,TRBV6-5,CASSYLDGEQYF,TGTGCCAGCAGTTACTTGGATGGGGAGCAGTACTTC
once,TRBJ2-2,NA,TRBV28,CASSLWGGGTGELFF,TGTGCCAGCAGTTTATGGGGAGGGGGTACCGGGGAGCTGTTTTTT
NA,TRBJ2-1,TRBD2,TRBV5-1,CASSLGRLAGGDEQFF,TGCGCCAGCAGCTTGGGGAGACTAGCGGGAGGAGATGAGCAGTTCTTC
NA,TRBJ2-7,NA,TRBV5-1,CASSLERDYEQYF,TGCGCCAGCAGCTTGGAACGGGACTACGAGCAGTACTTC
NA,TRBJ2-2,TRBD2,TRBV5-1,CASSLVLAGTGELFF,TGCGCCAGCAGCTTGGTTCTAGCGGGAACCGGGGAGCTGTTTTTT
NA,TRBJ1-1,NA,TRBV19,CASSMRDTEAFF,TGTGCCAGTAGTATGAGAGACACTGAAGCTTTCTTT
NA,TRBJ2-2,TRBD2,TRBV5-1,CASSLRGRELAGELFF,TGCGCCAGCAGCTTGAGAGGGCGGGAGCTGGCCGGGGAGCTGTTTTTT
NA,TRBJ2-1,TRBD2,TRBV25-1,CASSDIQREPINNEQFF,TGTGCCAGCAGTGACATCCAGCGGGAGCCCATTAACAATGAGCAGTTCTTC
once,TRBJ2-2,NA,TRBV9,CAGSVDGGELFF,TGTGCCGGCAGCGTAGATGGCGGGGAGCTGTTTTTT
once,TRBJ2-1,TRBD2,TRBV28,CASTLAGESYNEQFF,TGTGCCAGCACCCTCGCGGGAGAGTCCTACAATGAGCAGTTCTTC
NA,TRBJ2-5,TRBD2,TRBV19,CASSIGTSGQETQYF,TGTGCCAGTAGTATCGGGACTAGCGGACAAGAGACCCAGTACTTC
once,TRBJ2-1,NA,TRBV6-5,CASSYGGNYNEQFF,TGTGCCAGCAGTTACGGCGGGAACTACAATGAGCAGTTCTTC
NA,TRBJ1-3,NA,TRBV5-1,CASSLGAGQRNTIYF,TGCGCCAGCAGCTTGGGGGCCGGGCAGCGAAACACCATATATTTT
NA,TRBJ2-4,NA,TRBV30,CAHAFGPLGIQYF,TGTGCCCACGCCTTTGGGCCCTTGGGCATTCAGTACTTC
few,TRBJ1-1,NA,TRBV23-1,CASSRQGPHTEAFF,TGCGCCAGCAGTCGTCAGGGGCCTCACACTGAAGCTTTCTTT
NA,TRBJ1-5,NA,TRBV2,CASSLRGNSNQPQHF,TGTGCCAGCAGTCTTAGAGGAAATAGCAATCAGCCCCAGCATTTT
NA,TRBJ2-3,NA,TRBV5-1,CASSGPTDTQYF,TGCGCCAGCAGTGGTCCCACAGATACGCAGTATTTT
NA,TRBJ2-1,NA,TRBV19,CASSYTVTYNEQFF,TGTGCCAGTAGTTACACGGTCACCTACAATGAGCAGTTCTTC
NA,TRBJ2-7,NA,TRBV4-1,CASSRLEGAYEQYF,TGCGCCAGCAGCAGACTAGAGGGGGCCTACGAGCAGTACTTC
NA,TRBJ2-7,TRBD2,TRBV19,CASCRTSGYEQYF,TGTGCCAGTTGTAGGACTAGCGGCTACGAGCAGTACTTC
NA,TRBJ2-7,TRBD2,TRBV7-9,CASSLASGRAMEQYF,TGTGCCAGCAGCCTCGCCAGCGGGAGGGCGATGGAGCAGTACTTC
NA,TRBJ2-1,TRBD2,TRBV10-3,CAISGTSHNEQFF,TGTGCCATCAGCGGGACTAGTCACAATGAGCAGTTCTTC